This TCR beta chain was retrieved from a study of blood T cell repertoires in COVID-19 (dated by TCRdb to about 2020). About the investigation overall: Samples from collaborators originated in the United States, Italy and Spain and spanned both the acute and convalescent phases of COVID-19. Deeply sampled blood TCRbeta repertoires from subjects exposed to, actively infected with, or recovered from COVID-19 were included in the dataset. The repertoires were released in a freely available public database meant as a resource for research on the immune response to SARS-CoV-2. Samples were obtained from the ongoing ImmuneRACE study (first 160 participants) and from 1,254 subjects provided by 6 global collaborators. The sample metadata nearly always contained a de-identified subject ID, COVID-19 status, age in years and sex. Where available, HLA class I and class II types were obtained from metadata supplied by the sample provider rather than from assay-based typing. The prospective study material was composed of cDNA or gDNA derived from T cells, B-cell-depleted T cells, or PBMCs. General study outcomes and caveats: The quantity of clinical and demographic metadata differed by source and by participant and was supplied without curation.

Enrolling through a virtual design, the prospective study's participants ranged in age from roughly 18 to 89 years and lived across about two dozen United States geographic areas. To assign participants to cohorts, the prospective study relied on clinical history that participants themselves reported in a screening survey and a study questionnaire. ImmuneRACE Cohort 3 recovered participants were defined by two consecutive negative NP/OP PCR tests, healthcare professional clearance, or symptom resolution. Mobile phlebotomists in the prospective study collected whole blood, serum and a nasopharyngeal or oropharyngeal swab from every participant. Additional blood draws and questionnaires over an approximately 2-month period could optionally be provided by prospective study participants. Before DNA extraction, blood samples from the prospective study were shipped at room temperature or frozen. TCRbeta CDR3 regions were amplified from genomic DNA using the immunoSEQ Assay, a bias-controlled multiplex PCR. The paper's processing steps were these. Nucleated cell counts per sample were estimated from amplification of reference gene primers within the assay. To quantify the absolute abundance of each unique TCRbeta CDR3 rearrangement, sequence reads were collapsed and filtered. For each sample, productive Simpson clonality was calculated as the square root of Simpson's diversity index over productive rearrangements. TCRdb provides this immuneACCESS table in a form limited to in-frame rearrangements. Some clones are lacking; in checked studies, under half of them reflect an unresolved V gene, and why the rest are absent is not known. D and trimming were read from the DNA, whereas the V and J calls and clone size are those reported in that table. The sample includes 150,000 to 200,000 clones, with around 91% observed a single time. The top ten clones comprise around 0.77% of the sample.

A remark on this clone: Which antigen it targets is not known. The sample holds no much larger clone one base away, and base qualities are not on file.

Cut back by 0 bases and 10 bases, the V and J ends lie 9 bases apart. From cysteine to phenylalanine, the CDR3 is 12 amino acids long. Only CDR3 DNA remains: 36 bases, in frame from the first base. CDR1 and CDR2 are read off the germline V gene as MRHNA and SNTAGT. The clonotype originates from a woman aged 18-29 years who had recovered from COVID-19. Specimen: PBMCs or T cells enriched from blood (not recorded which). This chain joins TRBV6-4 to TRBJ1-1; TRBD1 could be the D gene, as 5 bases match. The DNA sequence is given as TGTGCCAGCAGTGACTCGAAGGGGTCAGCTTTCTTT. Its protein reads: CASSDSKGSAFF.